Following are 16 T cell receptor beta chains from one sample sequenced in a study of blood T cell repertoires in COVID-19. Assay: immunoSEQ multiplex PCR; the TCRdb copy retains only in-frame clones and omits some. The repertoire consists of more than 20,000 clones, with around 87% occurring once and the leading ten covering about 25%. The sequenced sample consisted of peripheral blood. The origin of the receptors is a human donor with active COVID-19. The donor label of this sample is uncertain.

In its sample, this clone was seen once. CDR3 loop: CASSAGVAGTYEQYF. CDR3 DNA: TGTGCCAGCAGCGCGGGGGTAGCGGGAACCTACGAGCAGTACTTC. The chain recombines TRBV9 with TRBJ2-7; the match to TRBD2 covers 8 bases. Germline CDR1 and CDR2: SGDLS and YYNGEE. Losses at the gene ends were 3 bases for V and 2 bases for J; bases not matched to a gene: 7. This CDR3 region has 15 residues.

The V call is TRBV19, the J call TRBJ2-7; D perhaps matches TRBD1 (6 bases). Trimming cost V 3 bases and J 5 bases, with 20 bases left between them. The CDR3 extends over 16 amino acids. Germline V CDR1 and CDR2: LNHDA, SQIVND (reference sequence). The CDR3 reads CASSIGFSDRYHEQYF. As DNA, the CDR3 is TGTGCCAGTAGTATCGGCTTCTCTGACAGGTACCACGAGCAGTACTTC.

The V gene is TRBV7-2, the J gene TRBJ2-3; 14 nucleotides align to TRBD2. V gave up 0 bases and J gave up 6 bases; unmatched junction bases: 5. This CDR3 is 17 amino acids long. CDR1 and CDR2 (germline): SGHTA, FQGNSA. The CDR3 DNA follows: TGTGCCAGCAGCTTAGCGACTAGCGGGAGGGGTGGGGATACGCAGTATTTT. Protein: CASSLATSGRGGDTQYF.

For the CDR3, the DNA is TGTGCCATCAGTTCCAGGGGACCCGGGGAGCTGTTTTTT. It encodes CAISSRGPGELFF. The rearrangement joins TRBV10-3 to TRBJ2-2; TRBD1 is a possible D gene (6 bases). Trimming removed 5 bases from V and 6 bases from J, with 10 bases in between. This CDR3 spans 13 amino acids. The germline V gene encodes CDR1 ENHRY and CDR2 SYGVKD.

In its sample, this clone was seen once. The chain employs TRBV29-1 and TRBJ2-1; D ambiguous. This CDR3 comprises 13 residues. The V gene's germline CDR1 is SQVTM and CDR2 ANQGSEA. V was shortened by 7 bases and J by 0 bases, with 10 bases between the two germline ends. CDR3 DNA sequence: TGCAGCGCCCACTTGAGCTCCTACAATGAGCAGTTCTTC. Amino acids: CSAHLSSYNEQFF.

V is TRBV11-2 and J is TRBJ2-5; D is perhaps TRBD2 (6 bases). CDR1 SGHAT and CDR2 FQNNGV come from the germline V gene. The V end was cut by 5 bases, the J end by 5 bases, with 18 bases between. This CDR3 comprises 15 residues. The CDR3: CASSMPGVGRETQYF. In DNA form, the CDR3 reads TGTGCCAGCAGCATGCCGGGGGTGGGACGTGAGACCCAGTACTTC.

DNA of the CDR3: TGTGCCAGCAGCCAGGGTGTGGGTCAGCCCCAGCATTTT. Its protein is CASSQGVGQPQHF. This chain uses TRBV7-3 with TRBJ1-5, with D possibly being TRBD1 (5 bases). The ends were cut back, 5 bases at V and 6 bases at J, with 11 bases in the middle. Germline values: CDR1 SGHTA, CDR2 FQGTGA. The CDR3 has 13 amino acids.

J is TRBJ2-2 and V is TRBV5-1; TRBD2 matches 10 bases. The CDR3 extends over 16 amino acids. V shed 0 bases, J shed 3 bases, and the junction held 2 bases outside the gene matches. Germline lookup yields CDR1 SGHRS and CDR2 YFSETQ. In nucleotides, the CDR3 is TGCGCCAGCAGCTTGGATGGGACTAGCGACACCGGGGAGCTGTTTTTT. Its translation is CASSLDGTSDTGELFF. Looking up the rest from reference TRBV5-1 and TRBJ2-2 gives the full variable domain: KAGVTQTPRYLIKTRGQQVTLSCSPISGHRSVSWYQQTPGQGLQFLFEYFSETQRNKGNFPGRFSGRQFSNSRSEMNVSTLELGDSALYLCASSLDGTSDTGELFFGEGSRLTVL.

The chain employs TRBV4-2 and TRBJ2-2, with D possibly matching TRBD2 (6 bases). The CDR3 contains 16 residues. Trimming took 6 bases from V and 1 from J, leaving 15 bases between them. Germline-derived CDR1 and CDR2 are LGHNA and YNFKEQ. The CDR3 DNA follows: TGTGCCAGCAGGCCCAGGCCGGGGGAGAACACCGGGGAGCTGTTTTTT. Its translation is CASRPRPGENTGELFF.

The chain employs TRBV3-1 (or the pseudogene TRBV3-2) and TRBJ2-7; D may be TRBD2 (5 bases). Germline loops: CDR1 LGHDT, CDR2 YNNKEL (reference sequence). The ends were cut back, 3 bases at V and 3 bases at J, with 9 bases in the middle. The length of the CDR3 is 13 residues. CDR3 loop: CASSQEASYEQYF. The CDR3 DNA reads as TGTGCCAGCAGCCAGGAGGCTAGCTACGAGCAGTACTTC.

This chain connects TRBV2 to TRBJ1-4; tentative D call: TRBD1 (5 bases). The CDR3 is made up of 15 amino acids. CDR1 SNHLY and CDR2 FYNNEI come from the germline V gene. Trimming took 8 bases from V and 1 from J, leaving 14 bases between them. CDR3 nucleotides: TGTGCCAGCGGGGATGGGGCGCTAACTAATGAAAAACTGTTTTTT. Its translation is CASGDGALTNEKLFF.

This clone came up once. This sequence joins TRBV27 and TRBJ2-7, with D maybe TRBD1 (5 bases). Germline CDR1 is MNHEY and CDR2 is SMNVEV (reference sequence). Trimming left V 6 bases short and J 3 bases short, with 12 bases between. The CDR3 is 13 residues long. The CDR3 nucleotides read TGTGCCAGCAGCCTATCGACAGACTACGAGCAGTACTTC. Its protein is CASSLSTDYEQYF.

The chain has TRBV19 and TRBJ2-7, with 8 bases identical to TRBD1. Unmatched junction bases numbered 6, after V lost 6 bases and J lost 5 bases. The CDR3 loop spans 13 amino acids. CDR1 is LNHDA, CDR2 SQIVND, per germline (reference sequence). The CDR3, as DNA: TGTGCCAGTAGGAGGTCAGGGGGCCACGAGCAGTACTTC. Encoded protein: CASRRSGGHEQYF.

CDR3 residues: CASSSSAGAISDEQFF. As DNA, the CDR3 is TGCGCCAGCAGCTCCTCAGCGGGAGCGATTTCCGATGAGCAGTTCTTC. The V gene is TRBV4-3, the J gene TRBJ2-1; the match to TRBD2 covers 8 bases. V trimming: 5 bases; J trimming: 8 bases; junction bases outside the gene matches: 14. Germline V gives CDR1 LGHNA, CDR2 YSLEER. The CDR3 consists of 16 residues.

The chain joins TRBV19 to TRBJ1-1, with D possibly being TRBD1 (6 bases). Germline V gives CDR1 LNHDA, CDR2 SQIVND (reference sequence). V lost 6 bases and J 10 bases, leaving 21 bases between the germline ends. This CDR3 comprises 14 residues. For the CDR3, the DNA is TGTGCCAGTAGGGGGGCAGGGAGTTATGGTAGAGCTTTCTTT. Encoded protein: CASRGAGSYGRAFF.

This chain uses TRBV5-1 with TRBJ2-7, with 12 bases lining up with TRBD1. The V and J ends lost 3 bases and 5 bases, in that order; junction bases with no gene match: 6. CDR3 length: 15 residues. Germline CDR1 SGHRS, CDR2 YFSETQ. Here the CDR3 DNA reads TGCGCCAGCAGCTCCTCCGGGACAGGGGGCGACGAGCAGTACTTC. It specifies CASSSSGTGGDEQYF.